These 24 T cell receptor beta chains share one sample of origin, sequenced in a study of identical twins. TCRdb reanalysed the 5' RACE reads using MiXCR and keeps one entry per CDR3 protein. The sample lists 1.5 million to 2 million distinct CDR3 sequences, around 33% occurring once. The specimen sequenced was cord blood. Source of these receptors: a newborn girl in good health.

Details on this clonotype: This sequence may be a read error, since a much larger clone differs from it by one base. The chain combines TRBV4-2 with TRBJ2-3, with D possibly matching TRBD2 (5 bases). Trimming removed 1 base at V and 2 bases at J, with 10 bases between. Germline CDR1 reads LGHNA; CDR2 reads YNFKEQ. This CDR3 spans 15 amino acids. The DNA for the CDR3 is TGTGCCAGCAGCCAAGTCCCAGCGGACACAGATACGCAGTATTTT. Translating gives CASSQVPADTDTQYF.

This chain connects TRBV5-6 to TRBJ2-1; D might be TRBD1 (6 bases). The CDR3 covers 16 residues. The germline V and J ends were trimmed by 0 bases and 4 bases, with 14 bases remaining between them. Germline assignment: CDR1 SGHDT and CDR2 YYEEEE. The CDR3 DNA sequence: TGTGCCAGCAGCTTGGCGACAGGAGTTCGTTACAATGAGCAGTTCTTC. Amino acid sequence: CASSLATGVRYNEQFF.

The chain uses TRBV28 and TRBJ2-3; maybe TRBD2 (5 bases). V lost 5 bases and J lost 5, with 26 bases in between. The CDR3 runs 18 residues. Germline lookup yields CDR1 MDHEN and CDR2 SYDVKM. CDR3 amino acids: CASSPQDWAVLTRDTQYF. The CDR3 DNA reads as TGTGCCAGCAGTCCCCAGGACTGGGCGGTTCTAACCAGAGATACGCAGTATTTT.

The rearrangement uses TRBV10-3 and TRBJ1-6; D is ambiguous. The CDR3 is 12 amino acids. Looked up from germline, CDR1 is ENHRY and CDR2 is SYGVKD. Trimming shortened V by 4 bases and J by 13 bases, and 11 bases separated the two germline ends. The CDR3 region is CAISVPAGPLHF. CDR3 sequence (DNA): TGTGCCATCAGTGTCCCCGCGGGCCCCCTCCACTTT.

This clonotype appeared a few times. CDR3 sequence reads: CAISEGTGGHEQYF. Written as DNA, the CDR3 is TGTGCCATCAGTGAGGGGACAGGGGGCCATGAGCAGTACTTC. The chain has TRBV10-3 and TRBJ2-5; TRBD1 matches at 12 bases. Germline-derived CDR1 and CDR2 are ENHRY and SYGVKD. The CDR3 length is 14 residues. V shed 2 bases, J shed 11 bases, and the junction held 6 bases outside the gene matches.

The chain carries TRBV11-2 and TRBJ1-2, with a tentative D call TRBD1 (5 bases). The CDR3 covers 13 residues. Trimming cost V 5 bases and J 5 bases, with 12 bases left between them. Germline-derived CDR1 and CDR2 are SGHAT and FQNNGV. CDR3 amino acids: CASSTLGGYGYTF. The CDR3, as DNA: TGTGCCAGCAGCACATTGGGGGGGTATGGCTACACCTTC. The full variable domain, in which reference TRBV11-2 and TRBJ1-2 provide the parts outside the CDR3, is EAGVAQSPRYKIIEKRQSVAFWCNPISGHATLYWYQQILGQGPKLLIQFQNNGVVDDSQLPKDRFSAERLKGVDSTLKIQPAKLEDSAVYLCASSTLGGYGYTFGSGTRLTVV.

The J gene is TRBJ1-1, the V gene TRBV7-8; possibly TRBD1 for D (6 bases). The CDR3 extends over 15 amino acids. Trimming shortened V by 5 bases and J by 5 bases, and 18 bases separated the two germline ends. Per germline, CDR1 SGHVS and CDR2 FQNEAQ. The CDR3 reads CASSPPRRGNTEAFF. The CDR3 nucleotides are TGTGCCAGCAGCCCGCCTAGAAGGGGGAATACTGAAGCTTTCTTT.

This rearrangement joins TRBV12-3 or TRBV12-4 to TRBJ1-4; D not certain. The CDR3 is made up of 17 amino acids. The V and J ends lost 6 bases and 2 bases respectively, with 19 bases between them. The CDR3, as DNA: TGTGCCAGCAGCAGCCGACACTACCCGGCCACTAATGAAAAACTGTTTTTT. Translation gives CASSSRHYPATNEKLFF.

The sample holds many counts of this clonotype. The chain joins TRBV3-1 to TRBJ2-1; 11 bases agree with TRBD2. J was trimmed by 4 bases and V by 4 bases; bases with no gene match: 3. Germline assignment: CDR1 LGHDT and CDR2 YNNKEL (reference sequence). This CDR3 comprises 15 residues. The CDR3 sequence is CASSRLAGGYNEQFF. The CDR3 coding sequence is TGTGCCAGCAGCCGGCTAGCGGGGGGTTACAATGAGCAGTTCTTC.

The rearrangement links TRBV7-9 to TRBJ2-7; 11 nucleotides agree with TRBD1. Unmatched junction bases numbered 6, after V lost 3 bases and J lost 2 bases. The CDR3 is 16 amino acids. Germline CDR1 and CDR2: SEHNR and FQNEAQ (reference sequence). CDR3 region: CASSFLGGQGAYEQYF. As DNA, the CDR3 is TGTGCCAGCAGCTTTTTGGGGGGACAGGGGGCCTACGAGCAGTACTTC.

The sample holds a few counts of this clonotype. The J gene is TRBJ2-4, the V gene TRBV12-3 or TRBV12-4; 8 bases are a match to TRBD1. The CDR3 length is 17 residues. Trimming cost V 5 bases and J 0 bases; bases outside gene matches: 9. The CDR3 here is CASSPGTGILAKNIQYF. The CDR3 nucleotides are TGTGCCAGCAGTCCCGGGACAGGAATATTAGCCAAAAACATTCAGTACTTC.

The CDR3 sequence is CASSYRTSGSSTDTQYF. Written as DNA, the CDR3 is TGTGCCAGCAGTTACCGGACTAGCGGGTCTAGCACAGATACGCAGTATTTT. The V and J genes are TRBV6-5 and TRBJ2-3, with 11 positions matching TRBD2. The CDR3 length is 17 residues. The germline V gene encodes CDR1 MNHEY and CDR2 SVGAGI. V lost 2 bases, J lost 0 bases, and 4 bases stayed unmatched.

The gene calls are TRBV2 and TRBJ1-1; no clear D. The CDR3 has 13 amino acids. Germline V gene sequence: CDR1 SNHLY, CDR2 FYNNEI. Trimming took off 6 bases at V and 6 bases at J, with 14 bases between the two ends. The CDR3 spells CASRGIGRAEAFF. The CDR3 DNA reads as TGTGCCAGCAGGGGGATCGGGCGGGCTGAAGCTTTCTTT.

About this clonotype: One end of the junction is discordant with germline, which a read error may explain. The chain has TRBV5-5 and TRBJ2-7; no firm D call. Germline V gene sequence: CDR1 SGHKS, CDR2 YYEKEE (reference sequence). CDR3 length: 15 residues. CDR3 sequence: CASSLALAFSYEQYF. The CDR3 DNA sequence: TGTGCCAGCAGCTTGGCCCTGGCATTCTCCTATGAGCAGTACTTC.

A remark on this clonotype: Germline and junction disagree at one end, which may indicate a read error. V gene TRBV6-5 combines with J gene TRBJ2-5; 9 bases are a match to TRBD1. Germline V CDR1 and CDR2: MNHEY, SVGAGI. There are 14 residues in the CDR3. In DNA, the CDR3 is TGTGCCAGCAGCCGGGACAGGGATTGGGAGACCCGGTACTTC. This sequence encodes CASSRDRDWETRYF.

The chain carries TRBV7-9 and TRBJ1-4, with TRBD1 matching 7 bases. The V and J ends lost 4 bases and 7 bases, in that order; junction bases with no gene match: 6. The germline CDR1 and CDR2 sequences are SEHNR and FQNEAQ (reference sequence). The CDR3 sequence is 14 residues long. In nucleotides, the CDR3 is TGTGCCAGCAGCTCCGGGACAGATGGTGAAAAACTGTTTTTT. This codes for CASSSGTDGEKLFF.

This clonotype has more than one count but fewer than ten. The V gene is TRBV12-3 or TRBV12-4, the J gene TRBJ1-4, with D possibly TRBD1 on 5 matching bases. The V end was cut by 3 bases, the J end by 7 bases, with 15 bases between. The CDR3 totals 15 residues. The CDR3 loop is CASSFRWAGSEKLFF. The CDR3 DNA reads as TGTGCCAGCAGTTTCCGGTGGGCAGGGAGTGAAAAACTGTTTTTT.

This clonotype was detected only a few times. CDR3 sequence: CSAPRVAEQFF. CDR3 nucleotide sequence: TGCAGTGCTCCCCGAGTCGCTGAGCAGTTCTTC. This chain uses TRBV20-1 with TRBJ2-1; the D is unclear. The germline CDR1 and CDR2 sequences are DFQATT and SNEGSKA (reference sequence). The CDR3 runs 11 residues. V lost 5 bases to trimming and J lost 9 bases, with 11 bases between them.

This clonotype was recorded only once. The gene calls are TRBV5-8 and TRBJ1-4; 7 bases are a match to TRBD1. The junction had 3 bases not matched to a gene; V was cut back by 0 bases and J by 1 base. Germline CDR1 reads SGHTS; CDR2 reads YDEGEE. CDR3 length: 16 residues. CDR3 residues: CASSLGRTGTNEKLFF. The DNA of the CDR3 is TGTGCCAGCAGCTTGGGGCGGACAGGAACTAATGAAAAACTGTTTTTT.

This clonotype has more than one count but fewer than ten. J is TRBJ2-5 and V is TRBV3-1; D is perhaps TRBD2 (6 bases). The germline V gene encodes CDR1 LGHDT and CDR2 YNNKEL (reference sequence). This CDR3 region has 13 residues. Trimming left V 7 bases short and J 4 bases short, with 13 bases between. CDR3 nucleotide sequence: TGTGCCAGCAACACGCGGGGAGGAGAGACCCAGTACTTC. Its translation: CASNTRGGETQYF.

The rearrangement links TRBV12-3 or TRBV12-4 to TRBJ2-7; TRBD1 agrees at 8 bases. The CDR3 is 14 residues long. Trimming cost V 6 bases and J 4 bases; bases outside gene matches: 8. For the CDR3, the DNA is TGTGCCAGCAGCATCTACAGGGGGTGGTACGAGCAGTACTTC. This codes for CASSIYRGWYEQYF.

There are a few counts of this clonotype. This chain links TRBV7-2 with TRBJ2-1; TRBD2 matches 9 bases. This CDR3 comprises 15 residues. V shed 6 bases and J 4 bases; nucleotides not matched to a gene: 7. CDR1 and CDR2 from the germline V gene are SGHTA and FQGNSA. CDR3 nucleotides: TGTGCCAGCAGTCTACTAGCGGGCCAATACAATGAGCAGTTCTTC. This encodes CASSLLAGQYNEQFF.

This clonotype has just one count. This chain links TRBV7-2 with TRBJ2-7; D unclear. V was clipped by 2 bases and J by 1 base, with 15 bases between them. CDR3 length equals 16 residues. Germline lookup yields CDR1 SGHTA and CDR2 FQGNSA. As DNA, the CDR3 is TGTGCCAGCAGCTTAAGTTCCCGCATTCCTTCCTACGAGCAGTACTTC. Amino acid sequence: CASSLSSRIPSYEQYF.

This clonotype appeared a few times. The J gene is TRBJ1-1, the V gene TRBV28, with D possibly TRBD1 on 6 matching bases. Germline V lookup: CDR1 MDHEN, CDR2 SYDVKM. The V end lost 6 bases, the J end lost 4 bases, and 27 bases lay between the germline ends. The length of the CDR3 is 18 residues. As DNA, the CDR3 is TGTGCCAGCAGACAGGGTTTTCCAGCTAAGCCTTTGGGCACTGAAGCTTTCTTT. Encoded protein: CASRQGFPAKPLGTEAFF.